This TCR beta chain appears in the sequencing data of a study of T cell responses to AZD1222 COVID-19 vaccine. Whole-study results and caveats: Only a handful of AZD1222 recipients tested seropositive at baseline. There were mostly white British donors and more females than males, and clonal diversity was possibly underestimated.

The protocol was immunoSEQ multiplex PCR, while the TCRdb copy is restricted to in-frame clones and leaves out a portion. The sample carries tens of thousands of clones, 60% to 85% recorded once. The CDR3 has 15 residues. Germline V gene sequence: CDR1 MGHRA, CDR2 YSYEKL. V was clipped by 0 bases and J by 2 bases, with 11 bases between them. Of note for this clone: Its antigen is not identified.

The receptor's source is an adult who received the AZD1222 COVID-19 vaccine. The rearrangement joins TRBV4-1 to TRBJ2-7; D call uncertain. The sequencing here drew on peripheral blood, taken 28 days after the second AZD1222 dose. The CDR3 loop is CASSQEPQFPYEQYF. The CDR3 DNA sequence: TGCGCCAGCAGCCAAGAACCACAGTTCCCCTACGAGCAGTACTTC.